The TCR beta chain under discussion was sequenced for a study of metastatic and nonmetastatic thyroid tumors. About the study: Comparative analysis of repertoires was undertaken across blood and tumor or nodule tissue obtained from malignant and benign thyroid patients.

Findings and limits, study-wide: Reports indicated that malignant thyroid tumors showed significantly higher TCR beta diversity than benign nodules did, in blood and tumor.

Thyroid surgery was performed in patients who had received no treatment beforehand. Source study methods: Clinicopathological groups supplied CDR3 differences that were used to build a distant-metastasis classifier for papillary thyroid cancer. TCRdb reprocessed the PCR reads using MiXCR. The V and J calls were not made by the authors but by TCRdb's processing. The profile covers around 2,000 clones, with roughly 25% appearing a single time and about 26% taken by the ten largest. Concerning this clone itself: Its specificity is not known.

V lost 8 bases and J lost 2, with 6 bases in between. This CDR3 comprises 11 residues. Germline CDR1 LNHDA, CDR2 SQIVND (reference sequence). The receptor was derived from a male donor with papillary thyroid cancer or a benign thyroid nodule (not recorded which). Some clones in this sample may be carry-over from other donors' samples. The sample taken for sequencing was adjacent normal tissue. The genes are TRBV19 and TRBJ2-5, with TRBD1 as a possible D gene (6 bases). This CDR3 is CASGQQETQYF. For the CDR3, the DNA is TGTGCCAGTGGACAGCAAGAGACCCAGTACTTC.